The 17 T cell receptor beta chains given below trace back to one sample, sequenced in a study of radiation and T cells in renal cell carcinoma. Sequencing used immunoSEQ multiplex PCR; TCRdb keeps in-frame clones, though not all of them. Altogether 97,000 or so clones are present, around 80% being singletons, with the ten largest covering approximately 6.9%. Regarding time point: blood 4 weeks post-SBRT, at nephrectomy. Treatment denoted: 15 Gy SBRT to primary tumor, nephrectomy 4 weeks later. This specimen was blood, taken from a patient whose treatment included radiotherapy and nephrectomy. Receptor source: a man aged 55 to 70 with renal cell carcinoma.

The chain uses TRBV4-2 and TRBJ1-4, with 8 bases matching TRBD1. V trimming: 1 base; J trimming: 8 bases; junction bases outside the gene matches: 12. CDR1 and CDR2 from the germline V gene are LGHNA and YNFKEQ. CDR3 length equals 17 residues. The CDR3 region has the DNA TGTGCCAGCAGCCAAGCGACAGGGGCCTTTTCGCGGGAAAAACTGTTTTTT. Translated, it gives CASSQATGAFSREKLFF.

The chain carries TRBV9 and TRBJ2-2; 7 positions agree with TRBD2. The CDR3 is 14 residues long. Trimming at V came to 4 bases and at J to 4 bases, leaving 4 bases not matched to a gene. Germline values: CDR1 SGDLS, CDR2 YYNGEE. CDR3 nucleotides: TGTGCCAGCAGCCCCCCGGGAGGCACCGGGGAGCTGTTTTTT. Its protein product is CASSPPGGTGELFF.

The rearrangement links TRBV19 to TRBJ2-7; D gene ambiguous. The CDR3 is 11 amino acids. CDR1 and CDR2 from the germline V gene are LNHDA and SQIVND (reference sequence). V was shortened by 1 base and J by 7 bases, with 5 bases between the two germline ends. CDR3 nucleotide sequence: TGTGCCAGTAGTATAGGATTGGAGCAGTACTTC. It yields the protein CASSIGLEQYF.

The rearrangement uses TRBV4-3 and TRBJ1-6; TRBD1 matches at 7 bases. Germline trimming cut 7 bases from V and 7 bases from J; bases unmatched to any gene: 7. CDR3 size: 14 residues. Germline CDR1 LGHNA, CDR2 YSLEER. The CDR3 protein is CASNAQGRNSPLHF. The DNA for the CDR3 is TGCGCCAGCAACGCACAGGGGCGGAATTCACCCCTCCACTTT.

The gene calls are TRBV10-1 and TRBJ1-1, with TRBD1 matching 8 bases. CDR3 size: 13 residues. V was pared by 6 bases and J by 6 bases, with 6 bases of the junction left unmatched. Per germline, CDR1 WNHNN and CDR2 SYGVQD (reference sequence). Here the CDR3 reads CASREDRAAEAFF. The CDR3 DNA follows: TGCGCCAGCAGGGAGGACAGGGCCGCTGAAGCTTTCTTT.

The chain uses TRBV6-5 and TRBJ1-1; 8 positions match TRBD1. The CDR3 sequence is 15 residues long. Germline V gives CDR1 MNHEY, CDR2 SVGAGI. Trimming took 6 bases from V and 4 from J; bases not matched to a gene: 10. The CDR3 reads CASSRPNRGGTEAFF. CDR3 sequence (DNA): TGTGCCAGCAGCCGACCGAACAGGGGGGGCACTGAAGCTTTCTTT.

The chain joins TRBV5-6 to TRBJ1-6; D possibly corresponds to TRBD1 (6 bases). The CDR3 sequence is 14 residues long. Germline lookup yields CDR1 SGHDT and CDR2 YYEEEE. With 4 bases removed from V and 10 bases from J, the gap between germline ends came to 15 bases. This CDR3 is CASSPKGVKSPLHF. The CDR3 coding sequence is TGTGCCAGCAGCCCCAAGGGGGTCAAATCACCCCTCCACTTT. The full variable domain, with the rest looked up from reference TRBV5-6 and TRBJ1-6, is DAGVTQSPTHLIKTRGQQVTLRCSPKSGHDTVSWYQQALGQGPQFIFQYYEEEERQRGNFPDRFSGHQFPNYSSELNVNALLLGDSALYLCASSPKGVKSPLHFGNGTRLTVT.

CDR3 DNA sequence: TGTGCCTGGAGTGGGGCAGCCGCTAATGAAAAACTGTTTTTT. It yields the protein CAWSGAAANEKLFF. This chain links TRBV30 with TRBJ1-4; the D is unclear. The length of the CDR3 is 14 residues. V was trimmed by 1 base and J by 3 bases, leaving 9 bases between them. Germline loops: CDR1 GTSNPN, CDR2 SVGIG (reference sequence).

This clone has more than one count but fewer than ten. As DNA, the CDR3 is TGTGCCAGCAGCAAGACCCAGGGTGCGAACACTGAAGCTTTCTTT. It encodes CASSKTQGANTEAFF. The V gene is TRBV7-9, the J gene TRBJ1-1; D possibly corresponds to TRBD1 (5 bases). This CDR3 is built from 15 residues. Germline lookup yields CDR1 SEHNR and CDR2 FQNEAQ (reference sequence). Trimming took off 5 bases at V and 1 base at J, with 14 bases between the two ends.

The V and J genes are TRBV11-2 and TRBJ1-2, with D maybe TRBD1 (6 bases). This CDR3 contains 14 residues. The V and J ends lost 3 bases and 0 bases respectively, with 8 bases between them. Looked up from germline, CDR1 is SGHAT and CDR2 is FQNNGV. The CDR3 reads CASSLDSTNYGYTF. The CDR3 bases are TGTGCCAGCAGCTTGGACAGTACTAACTATGGCTACACCTTC.

This chain joins TRBV23-1 and TRBJ2-3, with 8 bases lining up with TRBD1. TRBV23-1 is reported as an ORF; its role is uncertain. CDR3 size: 17 residues. With V trimmed by 0 bases and J by 1 base, 6 bases remained unmatched. The CDR3 here is CASSQSSSTGGTDTQYF. The DNA of the CDR3 is TGCGCCAGCAGTCAATCATCGTCGACAGGGGGCACAGATACGCAGTATTTT.

V and J are TRBV27 and TRBJ1-5; no definite D call. This CDR3 is 11 amino acids long. Trimming stripped 1 base from V and 5 bases from J, with 0 bases between. CDR1 and CDR2 (germline): MNHEY, SMNVEV (reference sequence). The CDR3 here is CASSLYQPQHF. In DNA form, the CDR3 reads TGTGCCAGCAGTTTATATCAGCCCCAGCATTTT.

The chain employs TRBV5-6 and TRBJ2-7, with D maybe TRBD2 (6 bases). V was cut by 4 bases and J by 6 bases, with 32 bases left in between. Germline V gives CDR1 SGHDT, CDR2 YYEEEE. This CDR3 contains 19 residues. The chain's CDR3 is CASSPGGTPLILYTFEQYF. The CDR3 coding sequence is TGTGCCAGCAGCCCCGGCGGGACTCCTCTGATCCTTTATACTTTCGAGCAGTACTTC.

The rearrangement joins TRBV6-5 to TRBJ2-5; 7 bases are a match to TRBD1. The CDR3 length is 15 residues. Per germline, CDR1 MNHEY and CDR2 SVGAGI. With 5 bases clipped from V and 3 bases from J, the junction kept 9 bases outside the gene matches. CDR3 sequence (DNA): TGTGCCAGCAGTCGCGCCGGGACAGCTAAAGAGACCCAGTACTTC. Translation gives CASSRAGTAKETQYF.

The J gene is TRBJ2-7, the V gene TRBV10-1; D call uncertain. Trimming left V 3 bases short and J 5 bases short, with 11 bases between. Germline lookup yields CDR1 WNHNN and CDR2 SYGVQD (reference sequence). This CDR3 contains 13 residues. This chain's CDR3 is CASSDPVNDEQYF. The CDR3 nucleotides are TGCGCCAGCAGTGATCCGGTTAACGACGAGCAGTACTTC.

The rearrangement uses TRBV27 and TRBJ1-1; a weak D match, TRBD1 (5 bases). The CDR3 spans 15 residues. Trimming pared 3 bases from V and 0 bases from J, leaving 11 bases between. Germline V gene data show CDR1 as MNHEY and CDR2 as SMNVEV (reference sequence). CDR3 coding DNA: TGTGCCAGCAGTTTTGGGGGATCCTTGAACACTGAAGCTTTCTTT. It codes for CASSFGGSLNTEAFF.

The chain employs TRBV13 and TRBJ2-7; 14 bases align to TRBD2. With V trimmed by 4 bases and J by 5 bases, 7 bases remained unmatched. This CDR3 is built from 16 residues. CDR1 and CDR2 (germline): PRHDT, FYEKMQ (reference sequence). The CDR3 region has the DNA TGTGCCAGCAGCTCCCGGACTAGCGGGAGGTACCACGAGCAGTACTTC. Translation gives CASSSRTSGRYHEQYF.